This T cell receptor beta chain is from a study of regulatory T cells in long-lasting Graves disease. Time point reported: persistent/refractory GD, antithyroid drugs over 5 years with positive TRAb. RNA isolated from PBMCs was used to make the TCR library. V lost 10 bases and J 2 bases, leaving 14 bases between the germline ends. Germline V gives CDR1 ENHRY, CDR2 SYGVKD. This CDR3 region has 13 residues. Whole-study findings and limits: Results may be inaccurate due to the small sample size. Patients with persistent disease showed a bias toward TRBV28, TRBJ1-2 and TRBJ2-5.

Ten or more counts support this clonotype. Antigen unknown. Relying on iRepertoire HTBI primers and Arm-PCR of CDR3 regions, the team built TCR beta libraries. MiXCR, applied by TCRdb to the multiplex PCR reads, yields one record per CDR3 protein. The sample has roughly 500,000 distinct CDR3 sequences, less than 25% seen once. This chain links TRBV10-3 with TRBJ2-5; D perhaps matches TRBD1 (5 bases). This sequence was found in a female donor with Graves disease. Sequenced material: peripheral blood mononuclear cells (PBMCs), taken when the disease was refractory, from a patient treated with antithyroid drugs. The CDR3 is CATQPTGQETQYF. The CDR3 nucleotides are TGTGCCACCCAGCCTACAGGTCAAGAGACCCAGTACTTC.